These 21 T cell receptor beta chains were all obtained from the same sample, sequenced in a study of blood T cell repertoires in COVID-19. Measured with immunoSEQ multiplex PCR; TCRdb has only the in-frame clones, and not every one. The table has fewer than 400,000 clones, about nine tenths seen once; the top ten hold approximately 4.7%. The sequenced sample was PBMCs or T cells enriched from blood (not recorded which). The origin of the receptors is a man aged 55 to 69 who had recovered from COVID-19.

The chain couples TRBV5-1 to TRBJ1-1; weak D call: TRBD1 (5 bases). Germline V gene sequence: CDR1 SGHRS, CDR2 YFSETQ. Trimming took off 4 bases at V and 1 base at J, with 14 bases between the two ends. The CDR3 extends over 15 amino acids. CDR3 nucleotide sequence: TGCGCCAGCAGCCCGGACGGGGGGACGAACACTGAAGCTTTCTTT. Its protein is CASSPDGGTNTEAFF.

V is TRBV24-1 and J is TRBJ2-1; 13 bases fit TRBD2. The V segment lost 4 bases and the J segment 8 bases; nucleotides outside the gene matches: 7. Per the germline V gene, CDR1 is KGHDR and CDR2 is SFDVKD. The length of the CDR3 is 16 residues. The CDR3 region has the DNA TGTGCCACCAGTGACCTGAGGACTAGCGGGAGCGATGAGCAGTTCTTC. Amino acids: CATSDLRTSGSDEQFF.

The chain joins TRBV19 to TRBJ2-2, with 7 bases that match TRBD2. Germline trimming cut 4 bases from V and 4 bases from J; bases unmatched to any gene: 9. This CDR3 has 16 residues. The germline V gene encodes CDR1 LNHDA and CDR2 SQIVND (reference sequence). Here the CDR3 reads CASSSWTRRSTGELFF. The CDR3 nucleotides read TGTGCCAGTAGTAGTTGGACTAGGCGGTCCACCGGGGAGCTGTTTTTT.

The CDR3 DNA is TGTGCCAGCAGTGGGCCGGGAGGGTACACCGGGGAGCTGTTTTTT. As protein: CASSGPGGYTGELFF. The chain couples TRBV2 to TRBJ2-2; 8 bases are shared with TRBD2. The CDR3 runs to 15 residues. The germline gives CDR1 SNHLY, CDR2 FYNNEI. The V segment lost 4 bases and the J segment 3 bases; nucleotides outside the gene matches: 4.

This chain connects TRBV7-8 to TRBJ1-5, with D unclear. In germline, CDR1 is SGHVS, CDR2 FQNEAQ. V shed 1 base and J shed 0 bases, with 7 bases lying between them. The CDR3 spans 15 residues. CDR3 protein: CASSLGRNSNQPQHF. The CDR3 DNA is TGTGCCAGCAGCTTAGGGCGGAATAGCAATCAGCCCCAGCATTTT.

The V and J genes are TRBV3-1 (or the pseudogene TRBV3-2) and TRBJ1-2; 7 bases line up with TRBD1. The ends lost 5 bases at V and 5 bases at J; junction bases unmatched: 8. CDR3 length equals 14 residues. In germline, CDR1 is LGHDT, CDR2 YNNKEL (reference sequence). CDR3 protein: CASSRWTGGYGYTF. DNA for the CDR3: TGTGCCAGCAGCAGATGGACAGGCGGGTATGGCTACACCTTC.

This clone was seen more than once but under ten times. The chain uses TRBV15 and TRBJ2-7; 9 positions match TRBD1. The CDR3 is made up of 15 amino acids. V lost 6 bases to trimming and J lost 4 bases; unmatched junction nucleotides: 10. Germline V gives CDR1 LNHNV, CDR2 YYDKDF (reference sequence). In nucleotides, the CDR3 is TGTGCCACCAGGGGAGGGACAGGGAAATGGTACGAGCAGTACTTC. This sequence encodes CATRGGTGKWYEQYF.

This clone has a single count. The chain employs TRBV28 and TRBJ1-4, with D possibly being TRBD1 (6 bases). Trimming removed 3 bases from V and 8 bases from J, with 13 bases in between. The CDR3 loop spans 14 amino acids. Germline CDR1 is MDHEN and CDR2 is SYDVKM. The CDR3 loop is CASSLGGAGEKLFF. The CDR3 DNA follows: TGTGCCAGCAGTTTGGGGGGGGCCGGGGAAAAACTGTTTTTT.

This chain joins TRBV9 and TRBJ1-2; 10 bases agree with TRBD1. The CDR3 has 16 amino acids. The V gene's germline CDR1 is SGDLS and CDR2 YYNGEE. The V segment lost 4 bases and the J segment 8 bases; nucleotides outside the gene matches: 14. CDR3 in amino acids: CASSRALDRGFGGYTF. CDR3 nucleotides: TGTGCCAGCAGCCGGGCGCTGGACAGGGGGTTCGGGGGCTACACCTTC.

The chain uses TRBV4-1 and TRBJ2-1; 11 positions agree with TRBD2. Germline CDR1 and CDR2: MGHRA and YSYEKL. V shed 2 bases and J 2 bases; nucleotides not matched to a gene: 5. CDR3 length equals 17 residues. CDR3 nucleotides: TGCGCCAGCAGCCAAATACCGGGACTAGCGGCCTACAATGAGCAGTTCTTC. This translates into CASSQIPGLAAYNEQFF.

The genes are TRBV18 and TRBJ2-7; D is unclear. The V gene lost 3 bases and the J gene lost 2 bases, with 11 bases spanning the gap. The CDR3 spans 14 residues. The germline CDR1 and CDR2 sequences are KGHSH and LQKENI. CDR3 loop: CASSPARTTYEQYF. The CDR3 DNA reads TGTGCCAGCTCACCCGCTAGAACCACCTACGAGCAGTACTTC.

This clone was observed once. The CDR3, as DNA: TGTGCCAGCAAAACCCTAGCGGGCCTTAGCACAGATACGCAGTATTTT. Its translation: CASKTLAGLSTDTQYF. The chain has TRBV2 and TRBJ2-3; TRBD2 agrees at 8 bases. Germline assignment: CDR1 SNHLY and CDR2 FYNNEI. Trimming removed 7 bases from V and 0 bases from J; junction bases left unmatched: 9. CDR3 size: 16 residues.

V and J are TRBV28 and TRBJ1-5, with D maybe TRBD1 (5 bases). Trimming cost V 10 bases and J 3 bases, with 19 bases left between them. The CDR3 totals 15 residues. The V gene's germline CDR1 is MDHEN and CDR2 SYDVKM. The CDR3 region is CATTLLTVINQPQHF. The CDR3 DNA reads as TGTGCCACCACCCTCTTGACAGTGATCAATCAGCCCCAGCATTTT.

This chain links TRBV18 with TRBJ1-1, with 7 bases that match TRBD1. The CDR3 contains 18 residues. V was clipped by 6 bases and J by 0 bases; unmatched bases: 16. CDR1 is KGHSH, CDR2 LQKENI, per germline. CDR3: CASSPTMAQGGLNTEAFF. The CDR3, as DNA: TGTGCCAGCTCCCCAACCATGGCGCAGGGGGGTTTGAACACTGAAGCTTTCTTT.

The V and J genes are TRBV5-1 and TRBJ2-5; D remains unclear. The CDR3 length is 11 residues. In germline, CDR1 is SGHRS, CDR2 YFSETQ. V dropped 5 bases and J dropped 5 bases, with 7 bases sitting between them. CDR3 sequence (DNA): TGCGCCAGCAGGGTCGGGGAGACCCAGTACTTC. This gives the protein CASRVGETQYF.

This chain uses TRBV30 with TRBJ1-2; no clear D gene. V lost 2 bases and J 3 bases, leaving 10 bases between the germline ends. The CDR3 has 13 residues. Germline CDR1 GTSNPN, CDR2 SVGIG (reference sequence). The CDR3 protein is CAWSWADDYGYTF. The CDR3 DNA is TGTGCCTGGAGTTGGGCCGATGACTATGGCTACACCTTC. The full variable domain, in which reference TRBV30 and TRBJ1-2 provide the parts outside the CDR3, is SQTIHQWPATLVQPVGSPLSLECTVEGTSNPNLYWYRQAAGRGLQLLFYSVGIGQISSEVPQNLSASRPQDRQFILSSKKLLLSDSGFYLCAWSWADDYGYTFGSGTRLTVV.

This clone came up a few times. This rearrangement joins TRBV12-3 or TRBV12-4 to TRBJ1-2; no clear D gene. The CDR3 extends over 13 amino acids. With 3 bases removed from V and 7 bases from J, the gap between germline ends came to 12 bases. CDR3 bases: TGTGCCAGCAGTTTTGACTTGTCGGGTGGCTACACCTTC. Its translation is CASSFDLSGGYTF.

This chain uses TRBV29-1 with TRBJ2-3; 14 bases map to TRBD2. V shed 6 bases and J 3 bases; nucleotides not matched to a gene: 11. The V gene's germline CDR1 is SQVTM and CDR2 ANQGSEA. CDR3 length: 17 amino acids. The CDR3 DNA sequence: TGCAGCGTGGGGGGCTCGGGACTAGCGGGAGATACAGATACGCAGTATTTT. Amino acids: CSVGGSGLAGDTDTQYF.

The rearrangement uses TRBV7-2 and TRBJ2-5, with 7 nucleotides matching TRBD2. The CDR3 covers 16 residues. The V segment lost 4 bases and the J segment 4 bases; nucleotides outside the gene matches: 12. CDR1 is SGHTA and CDR2 is FQGNSA in the germline V gene. CDR3 nucleotides: TGTGCCAGCAGCTCCAGCGCCGGGACGGGGGGAGAGACCCAGTACTTC. Protein sequence: CASSSSAGTGGETQYF.

The rearrangement joins TRBV11-3 to TRBJ2-1; TRBD1 agrees at 11 bases. CDR3 length: 15 amino acids. CDR1 is SGHNT and CDR2 is YENEEA in the germline V gene. J gave up 4 bases and V 5 bases, and 4 bases lay outside the gene matches. The CDR3 region has the DNA TGTGCCAGCAGCAAAGGACAGGGGGCTTACAATGAGCAGTTCTTC. Translated: CASSKGQGAYNEQFF.

DNA for the CDR3: TGTGCCAGCAGCTTAGCTGGGCAGTCTAATGAAAAACTGTTTTTT. This sequence encodes CASSLAGQSNEKLFF. V gene TRBV7-6 combines with J gene TRBJ1-4; no clear D. Germline CDR1 reads SGHVS; CDR2 reads FNYEAQ. This CDR3 spans 15 amino acids. Trimming shortened V by 0 bases and J by 3 bases, and 8 bases separated the two germline ends.